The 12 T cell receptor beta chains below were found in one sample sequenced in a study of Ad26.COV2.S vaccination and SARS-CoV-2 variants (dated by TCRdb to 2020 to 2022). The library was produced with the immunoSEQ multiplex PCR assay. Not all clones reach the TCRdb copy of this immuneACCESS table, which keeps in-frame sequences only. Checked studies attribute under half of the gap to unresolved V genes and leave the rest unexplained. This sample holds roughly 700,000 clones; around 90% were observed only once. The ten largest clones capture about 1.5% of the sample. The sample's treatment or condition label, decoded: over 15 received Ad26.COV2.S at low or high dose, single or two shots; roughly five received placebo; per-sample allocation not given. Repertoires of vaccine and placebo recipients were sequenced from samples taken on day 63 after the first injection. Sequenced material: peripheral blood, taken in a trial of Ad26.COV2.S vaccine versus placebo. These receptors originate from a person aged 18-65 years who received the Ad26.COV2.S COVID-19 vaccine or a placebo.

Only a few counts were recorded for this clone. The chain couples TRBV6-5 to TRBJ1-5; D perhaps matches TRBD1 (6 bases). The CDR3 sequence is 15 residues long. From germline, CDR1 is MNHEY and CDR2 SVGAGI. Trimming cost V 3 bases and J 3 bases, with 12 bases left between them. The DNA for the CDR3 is TGTGCCAGCAGTTATATGAAGGGGGACAATCAGCCCCAGCATTTT. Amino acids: CASSYMKGDNQPQHF.

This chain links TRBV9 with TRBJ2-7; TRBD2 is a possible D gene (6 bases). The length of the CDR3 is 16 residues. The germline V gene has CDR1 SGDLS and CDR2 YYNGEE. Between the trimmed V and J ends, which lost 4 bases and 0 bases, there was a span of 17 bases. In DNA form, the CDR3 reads TGTGCCAGCAGCTCTCATTCCGGGGACTCCTCCTACGAGCAGTACTTC. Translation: CASSSHSGDSSYEQYF.

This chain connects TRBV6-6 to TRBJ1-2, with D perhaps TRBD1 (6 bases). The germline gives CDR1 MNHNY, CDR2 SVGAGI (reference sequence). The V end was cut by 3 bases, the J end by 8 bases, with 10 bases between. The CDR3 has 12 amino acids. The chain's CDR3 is CASSYGQRGYTF. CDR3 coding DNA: TGTGCCAGCAGTTATGGACAGAGGGGCTACACCTTC.

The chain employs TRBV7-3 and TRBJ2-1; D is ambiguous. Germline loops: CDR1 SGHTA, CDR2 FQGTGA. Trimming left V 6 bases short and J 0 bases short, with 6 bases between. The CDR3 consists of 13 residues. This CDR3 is CASSISSYNEQFF. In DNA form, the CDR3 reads TGTGCCAGCAGTATCAGCTCCTACAATGAGCAGTTCTTC.

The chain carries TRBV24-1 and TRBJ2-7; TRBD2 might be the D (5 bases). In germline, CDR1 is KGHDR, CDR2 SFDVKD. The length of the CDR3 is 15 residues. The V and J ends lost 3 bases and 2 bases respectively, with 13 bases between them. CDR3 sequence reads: CATSDTGNPPYEQYF. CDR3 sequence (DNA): TGTGCCACCAGTGATACCGGGAACCCGCCCTACGAGCAGTACTTC.

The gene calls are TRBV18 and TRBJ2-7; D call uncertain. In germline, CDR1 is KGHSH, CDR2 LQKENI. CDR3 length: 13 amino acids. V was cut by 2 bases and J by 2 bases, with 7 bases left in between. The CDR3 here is CASSPNATYEQYF. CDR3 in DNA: TGTGCCAGCTCACCAAATGCTACCTACGAGCAGTACTTC.

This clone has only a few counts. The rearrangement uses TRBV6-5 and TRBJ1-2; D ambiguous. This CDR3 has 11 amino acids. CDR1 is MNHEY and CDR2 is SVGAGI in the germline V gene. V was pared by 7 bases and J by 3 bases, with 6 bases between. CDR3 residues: CASISHYGYTF. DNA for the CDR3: TGTGCCAGCATCTCCCACTATGGCTACACCTTC.

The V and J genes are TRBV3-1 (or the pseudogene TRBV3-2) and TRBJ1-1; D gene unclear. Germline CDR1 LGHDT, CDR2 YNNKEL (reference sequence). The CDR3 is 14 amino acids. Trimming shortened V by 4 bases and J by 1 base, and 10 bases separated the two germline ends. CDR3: CASSPWIGNTEAFF. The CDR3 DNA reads TGTGCCAGCAGCCCCTGGATAGGGAACACTGAAGCTTTCTTT.

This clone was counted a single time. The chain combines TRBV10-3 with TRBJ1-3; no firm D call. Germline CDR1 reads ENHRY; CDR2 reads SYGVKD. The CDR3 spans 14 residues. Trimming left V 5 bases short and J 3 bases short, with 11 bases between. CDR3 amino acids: CAISLSPGGNTIYF. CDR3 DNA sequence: TGTGCCATCAGTTTGAGTCCAGGTGGAAACACCATATATTTT.

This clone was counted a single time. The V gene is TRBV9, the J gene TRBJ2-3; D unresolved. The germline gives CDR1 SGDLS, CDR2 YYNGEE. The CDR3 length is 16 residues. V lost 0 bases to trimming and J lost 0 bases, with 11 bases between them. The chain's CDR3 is CASSVEGLTSTDTQYF. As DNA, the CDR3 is TGTGCCAGCAGCGTAGAAGGGCTTACTAGCACAGATACGCAGTATTTT.

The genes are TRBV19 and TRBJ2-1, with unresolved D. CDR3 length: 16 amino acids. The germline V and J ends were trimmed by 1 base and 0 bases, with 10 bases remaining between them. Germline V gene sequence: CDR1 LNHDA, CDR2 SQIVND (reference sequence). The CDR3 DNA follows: TGTGCCAGTAGTATAGGGCAGGCAAGCTCCTACAATGAGCAGTTCTTC. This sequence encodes CASSIGQASSYNEQFF. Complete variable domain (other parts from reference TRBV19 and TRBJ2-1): DGGITQSPKYLFRKEGQNVTLSCEQNLNHDAMYWYRQDPGQGLRLIYYSQIVNDFQKGDIAEGYSVSREKKESFPLTVTSAQKNPTAFYLCASSIGQASSYNEQFFGPGTRLTVL.

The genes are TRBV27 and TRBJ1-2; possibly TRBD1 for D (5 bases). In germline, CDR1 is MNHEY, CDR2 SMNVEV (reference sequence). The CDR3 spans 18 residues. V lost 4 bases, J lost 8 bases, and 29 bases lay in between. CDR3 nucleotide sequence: TGTGCCAGCAGTTCGGGCTCCACTAAGGCGCCGGGGCGCCGGGGCTACACCTTC. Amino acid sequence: CASSSGSTKAPGRRGYTF.